Listed below are T cell receptor beta chains from one sample, sequenced in a study of T cell changes during pregnancy in multiple sclerosis. Clones were sequenced by immunoSEQ multiplex PCR, and TCRdb holds only the in-frame ones, with some missing. The sample has around 65,000 clones, 90% seen once. The sample was peripheral blood, taken in the first trimester of pregnancy. These receptor sequences come from a female donor in good health, enrolled as a control in a pregnancy study. Each CDR3 is given with its conserved first and last residue. D genes are given only for firm matches. Rows give clone size only sometimes, using once, few, many, or a class for an expanded clone.

V	J	D	size	CDR3	DNA
TRBV2	TRBJ2-4	-	-	CASTGQGPGNIQYF	TGTGCCAGCACTGGGCAGGGTCCTGGAAACATTCAGTACTTC
TRBV5-1	TRBJ1-2	-	few	CASSLNEGVYGYTF	TGCGCCAGCAGCTTGAACGAGGGGGTCTATGGCTACACCTTC
TRBV5-4	TRBJ2-3	TRBD2	-	CASSFSGGGTDTQYF	TGTGCCAGCAGCTTCTCGGGGGGAGGCACAGATACGCAGTATTTT
TRBV9	TRBJ1-5	-	-	CASSVGSNSNQPQHF	TGTGCCAGCAGCGTAGGAAGCAATAGCAATCAGCCCCAGCATTTT
TRBV12-5	TRBJ2-3	TRBD2	-	CASGFPGGPSTDTQYF	TGTGCTAGTGGTTTCCCGGGGGGGCCTAGCACAGATACGCAGTATTTT
TRBV10-2	TRBJ2-7	TRBD2	-	CASSPYGEGYEQYF	TGCGCCAGCAGTCCCTATGGGGAGGGCTACGAGCAGTACTTC
TRBV18	TRBJ2-3	TRBD2	-	CASSSGLAGLTDTQYF	TGTGCCAGCTCATCGGGACTAGCGGGATTAACAGATACGCAGTATTTT
TRBV2	TRBJ1-2	-	-	CASSETGLIFYGYTF	TGTGCCAGCAGTGAGACGGGTCTAATATTCTATGGCTACACCTTC
TRBV27	TRBJ1-1	TRBD1	-	CASSLRGQTEAFF	TGTGCCAGCAGTTTGCGGGGACAGACTGAAGCTTTCTTT
TRBV19	TRBJ1-1	TRBD1	-	CASSYRGGNTEAFF	TGTGCCAGTAGTTACAGGGGAGGGAACACTGAAGCTTTCTTT
TRBV7-2	TRBJ2-4	TRBD2	few	CASSLAASSGDIQYF	TGTGCCAGCAGCTTAGCCGCATCTAGCGGGGACATTCAGTACTTC
TRBV27	TRBJ2-1	-	-	CASSSPTRSEQFF	TGTGCCAGCAGTTCCCCCACTAGGAGTGAGCAGTTCTTC
TRBV7-2	TRBJ2-7	TRBD1	-	CASRDGTGGYEQYF	TGTGCCAGCAGGGACGGGACAGGGGGGTACGAGCAGTACTTC
TRBV18	TRBJ2-5	-	few	CASSLTSEGETQYF	TGTGCCAGCTCGTTGACCAGTGAGGGAGAGACCCAGTACTTC
TRBV4-3	TRBJ1-1	-	once	CASSQDARGNTEAFF	TGCGCCAGCAGCCAAGATGCCAGGGGGAACACTGAAGCTTTCTTT
TRBV5-1	TRBJ1-4	-	-	CASSLANRAGTNEKLFF	TGCGCCAGCAGCTTGGCCAACAGGGCAGGGACTAATGAAAAACTGTTTTTT
TRBV7-9	TRBJ2-1	-	-	CASSLDLGGGRGNEQFF	TGTGCCAGCAGCTTAGATCTGGGAGGGGGTCGAGGAAATGAGCAGTTCTTC
TRBV7-9	TRBJ2-7	-	-	CASSLDGAAAYEQYF	TGTGCCAGCAGCTTAGACGGAGCAGCAGCCTACGAGCAGTACTTC
TRBV2	TRBJ1-1	-	-	CATKTNMNTEAFF	TGTGCCACCAAAACTAATATGAACACTGAAGCTTTCTTT
TRBV11-2	TRBJ2-1	-	-	CASSPRNQRGNEQFF	TGTGCCAGCAGCCCCAGGAACCAGAGGGGGAATGAGCAGTTCTTC
TRBV6-5	TRBJ2-7	TRBD1	few	CASSYRRTGDYEQYF	TGTGCCAGCAGTTACCGACGGACAGGGGACTACGAGCAGTACTTC
TRBV4-3	TRBJ1-5	TRBD1	-	CASSRRQGANQPQHF	TGCGCCAGCAGCCGGCGGCAGGGGGCGAATCAGCCCCAGCATTTT
TRBV7-9	TRBJ2-2	TRBD2	-	CASSSGLAGHTGELFF	TGTGCCAGCAGCTCAGGACTAGCGGGGCACACCGGGGAGCTGTTTTTT
TRBV6-5	TRBJ2-7	TRBD1	once	CASSYNTGAYEQYF	TGTGCCAGCAGTTACAACACAGGGGCCTACGAGCAGTACTTC
TRBV5-1	TRBJ2-5	TRBD2	-	CASSGGALAGGQETQYF	TGCGCCAGCAGCGGGGGAGCGCTAGCGGGGGGACAAGAGACCCAGTACTTC
TRBV11-2	TRBJ2-2	-	-	CASRRGPNTGELFF	TGTGCCAGCAGGCGGGGACCGAACACCGGGGAGCTGTTTTTT
TRBV11-2	TRBJ2-2	-	-	CASTLTGELFF	TGTGCCAGCACCCTCACCGGGGAGCTGTTTTTT
TRBV7-9	TRBJ2-2	-	-	CASSLRPGQGRTGELFF	TGTGCCAGCAGCTTACGACCGGGTCAGGGGAGAACCGGGGAGCTGTTTTTT
TRBV2	TRBJ1-4	TRBD1	-	CASSGDRGTGEKLFF	TGTGCCAGCAGTGGGGACAGGGGGACGGGTGAAAAACTGTTTTTT
TRBV11-3	TRBJ1-1	-	-	CASSLRSQTEAFF	TGTGCCAGCAGCTTGAGGAGCCAGACTGAAGCTTTCTTT
TRBV7-2	TRBJ2-7	TRBD1	-	CASSLTGGYVYEQYF	TGTGCCAGCAGCCTTACAGGGGGTTACGTCTACGAGCAGTACTTC
TRBV6-1	TRBJ2-6	-	-	CASSDRGASGANVLTF	TGTGCCAGCAGTGACAGGGGAGCCTCTGGGGCCAACGTCCTGACTTTC
TRBV5-1	TRBJ2-7	TRBD1	-	CASSSGQGLGEQYF	TGCGCCAGCAGCTCAGGACAGGGGTTGGGTGAGCAGTACTTC
TRBV10-3	TRBJ2-2	TRBD2	-	CAISPSGVDTGELFF	TGTGCCATCAGTCCTAGCGGGGTGGACACCGGGGAGCTGTTTTTT
TRBV7-9	TRBJ2-5	-	-	CASSLQGHLTMGETQYF	TGTGCCAGCAGCTTACAGGGGCACCTGACTATGGGAGAGACCCAGTACTTC
TRBV2	TRBJ2-1	-	-	CASSEVGQDEQFF	TGTGCCAGCAGTGAGGTGGGGCAGGACGAGCAGTTCTTC
TRBV4-2	TRBJ1-1	TRBD1	-	CASSQPDRDNTEAFF	TGTGCCAGCAGCCAACCAGACAGGGATAACACTGAAGCTTTCTTT
TRBV6-5	TRBJ1-2	TRBD1	-	CASSRTDWTGQGYTF	TGTGCCAGCAGTCGTACCGATTGGACAGGGCAAGGCTACACCTTC
TRBV6-1	TRBJ1-2	-	-	CASSEAGERLYGYTF	TGTGCCAGCAGTGAAGCCGGGGAAAGGCTTTATGGCTACACCTTC
TRBV4-1	TRBJ1-1	TRBD1	-	CASYAAGGSGTEAFF	TGCGCCAGCTATGCTGCAGGGGGCTCAGGCACTGAAGCTTTCTTT
TRBV7-2	TRBJ2-2	-	-	CASSVGTRGTGELFF	TGTGCCAGCAGCGTCGGCACGAGAGGGACCGGGGAGCTGTTTTTT
TRBV4-1	TRBJ2-3	-	-	CASSQDREGADTQYF	TGCGCCAGCAGCCAAGACAGGGAAGGAGCAGATACGCAGTATTTT
TRBV4-1	TRBJ1-3	TRBD1	-	CASSPGGPSGNTIYF	TGCGCCAGCAGCCCAGGGGGCCCCTCTGGAAACACCATATATTTT
TRBV7-8	TRBJ1-2	-	-	CASTQLSQGQGYGYTF	TGTGCCAGCACCCAACTTTCCCAGGGACAAGGCTATGGCTACACCTTC
TRBV7-2	TRBJ2-6	TRBD1	-	CASSLTGGAGANVLTF	TGTGCCAGCAGCTTAACAGGGGGCGCTGGGGCCAACGTCCTGACTTTC
TRBV5-6	TRBJ1-5	TRBD1	-	CASSFGTGYSNQPQHF	TGTGCCAGCAGCTTCGGGACAGGATATAGCAATCAGCCCCAGCATTTT
TRBV30	TRBJ1-5	-	-	CAWSRGLGPQHF	TGTGCCTGGAGCAGGGGCCTGGGGCCCCAGCATTTT
TRBV29-1	TRBJ1-3	-	-	CSVVQGNTNTIYF	TGCAGCGTTGTCCAGGGGAATACAAACACCATATATTTT